This passage covers 24 T cell receptor beta chains from one sample sequenced in a study of neoadjuvant nivolumab and ipilimumab in lung cancer. Profiled with immunoSEQ multiplex PCR; TCRdb holds only in-frame clones, not every one. The sample contains some 20,000 clones, almost 80% of which appear only once. Sequencing used tumor tissue, obtained after neoadjuvant nivolumab, alone or with ipilimumab, at or shortly before surgery. Source of these receptors: an adult with non-small cell lung cancer.

The CDR3 reads CASRYPGVRDYGYTF. The DNA for the CDR3 is TGTGCCAGCAGGTACCCAGGGGTCCGGGACTATGGCTACACCTTC. This chain uses TRBV6-6 with TRBJ1-2; tentative D call: TRBD1 (6 bases). The CDR3 runs to 15 residues. The germline gives CDR1 MNHNY, CDR2 SVGAGI (reference sequence). V was shortened by 6 bases and J by 3 bases, with 17 bases between the two germline ends.

The chain joins TRBV7-3 to TRBJ2-3, with TRBD2 identical over 15 bases. The junction had 11 bases not matched to a gene; V was cut back by 5 bases and J by 5 bases. This CDR3 contains 18 residues. The V gene's germline CDR1 is SGHTA and CDR2 FQGTGA. Here the CDR3 reads CASSPRTSGGASGDTQYF. The CDR3 DNA follows: TGTGCCAGCAGCCCGAGGACTAGCGGGGGGGCGAGTGGAGATACGCAGTATTTT.

V usage is TRBV19 and J usage is TRBJ1-1; D is possibly TRBD1 (6 bases). Looked up from germline, CDR1 is LNHDA and CDR2 is SQIVND (reference sequence). CDR3 size: 13 residues. Trimming took off 3 bases at V and 4 bases at J, with 9 bases between the two ends. CDR3 in DNA: TGTGCCAGTAGTATCGCAGGGGCCACTGAAGCTTTCTTT. Amino acid sequence: CASSIAGATEAFF. Looking up the rest from reference TRBV19 and TRBJ1-1 gives the full variable domain: DGGITQSPKYLFRKEGQNVTLSCEQNLNHDAMYWYRQDPGQGLRLIYYSQIVNDFQKGDIAEGYSVSREKKESFPLTVTSAQKNPTAFYLCASSIAGATEAFFGQGTRLTVV.

The chain joins TRBV2 to TRBJ1-6, with 8 nucleotides matching TRBD1. The CDR3 length is 15 residues. The V gene's germline CDR1 is SNHLY and CDR2 FYNNEI. The V gene end was trimmed by 3 bases and the J gene end by 6 bases; junction bases not matched to a gene: 4. DNA for the CDR3: TGTGCCAGCAGTGATAGGGGACAGGTTAATTCACCCCTCCACTTT. It is translated as CASSDRGQVNSPLHF.

The chain combines TRBV2 with TRBJ1-5; 8 nucleotides agree with TRBD1. CDR1 is SNHLY, CDR2 FYNNEI, per germline. The CDR3 is 14 residues long. Trimming at V came to 6 bases and at J to 4 bases, leaving 5 bases not matched to a gene. The CDR3 here is CASSPDRANQPQHF. The CDR3 DNA reads TGTGCCAGCAGCCCGGACAGGGCGAATCAGCCCCAGCATTTT.

The V gene is TRBV5-5, the J gene TRBJ1-6, with a tentative D call TRBD1 (6 bases). Germline lookup yields CDR1 SGHKS and CDR2 YYEKEE (reference sequence). The CDR3 is 15 amino acids. Trimming left V 1 base short and J 13 bases short, with 18 bases between. The CDR3 loop reads CASSLRGARTLPLHF. CDR3 coding DNA: TGTGCCAGCAGCTTGAGGGGGGCCAGGACTCTCCCCCTCCACTTT. Based on the CDR3 plus reference TRBV5-5 and TRBJ1-6, the full variable domain is DAGVTQSPTHLIKTRGQQVTLRCSPISGHKSVSWYQQVLGQGPQFIFQYYEKEERGRGNFPDRFSARQFPNYSSELNVNALLLGDSALYLCASSLRGARTLPLHFGNGTRLTVT.

Only one count was recorded for this clone. The CDR3 region has the DNA TGCAGCGTTGTTCGTACGGGAAGTGGGGCTTTCTTT. Residues: CSVVRTGSGAFF. The J gene is TRBJ1-1, the V gene TRBV29-1; D gene uncertain. Deletions cut 4 bases from V and 11 bases from J, with 17 bases between. The CDR3 covers 12 residues. Germline lookup yields CDR1 SQVTM and CDR2 ANQGSEA.

The genes are TRBV6-5 and TRBJ1-1; D is undetermined. The CDR3 runs 13 residues. V shed 5 bases and J shed 0 bases, with 7 bases lying between them. Germline loops: CDR1 MNHEY, CDR2 SVGAGI. This CDR3 is CASSPRMNTEAFF. As DNA, the CDR3 is TGTGCCAGCAGTCCGCGTATGAACACTGAAGCTTTCTTT.

The chain employs TRBV2 and TRBJ2-5; 10 bases agree with TRBD2. This CDR3 has 14 residues. Germline values: CDR1 SNHLY, CDR2 FYNNEI. V lost 7 bases and J lost 2; bases outside the gene matches: 4. The CDR3 sequence is CASTAGGRQETQYF. The CDR3 DNA is TGTGCCAGCACAGCGGGGGGGCGGCAAGAGACCCAGTACTTC. Full variable domain (outside the CDR3, taken from reference TRBV2 and TRBJ2-5): EPEVTQTPSHQVTQMGQEVILRCVPISNHLYFYWYRQILGQKVEFLVSFYNNEISEKSEIFDDQFSVERPDGSNFTLKIRSTKLEDSAMYFCASTAGGRQETQYFGPGTRLLVL.

The chain recombines TRBV5-1 with TRBJ1-6, with 12 bases lining up with TRBD1. This CDR3 is built from 16 residues. CDR1 SGHRS and CDR2 YFSETQ come from the germline V gene. Losses at the gene ends were 5 bases for V and 7 bases for J; bases not matched to a gene: 7. The CDR3: CASRQTGTGGNSPLHF. DNA of the CDR3: TGCGCCAGCAGACAAACCGGGACAGGGGGCAATTCACCCCTCCACTTT. The complete variable domain, with remaining parts taken from reference TRBV5-1 and TRBJ1-6, reads KAGVTQTPRYLIKTRGQQVTLSCSPISGHRSVSWYQQTPGQGLQFLFEYFSETQRNKGNFPGRFSGRQFSNSRSEMNVSTLELGDSALYLCASRQTGTGGNSPLHFGNGTRLTVT.

This clone was counted once. The rearrangement joins TRBV30 to TRBJ1-4; D might be TRBD1 (6 bases). This CDR3 contains 14 residues. Trimming stripped 3 bases from V and 6 bases from J, with 14 bases between. The germline V gene has CDR1 GTSNPN and CDR2 SVGIG (reference sequence). CDR3 nucleotide sequence: TGTGCCTGGAGCCTGGACAGTGGAGATGAAAAACTGTTTTTT. Its translation is CAWSLDSGDEKLFF.

This chain connects TRBV4-1 to TRBJ2-1; 9 nucleotides align to TRBD2. V gave up 6 bases and J gave up 8 bases; unmatched junction bases: 11. Germline CDR1 and CDR2: MGHRA and YSYEKL. There are 15 residues in the CDR3. Here the CDR3 DNA reads TGCGCCAGCAGGACGGCGCGGGGGGGCCTTGATGAGCAGTTCTTC. Its translation: CASRTARGGLDEQFF.

The genes are TRBV5-4 and TRBJ2-6; a possible D gene is TRBD1 (6 bases). The CDR3 loop spans 16 amino acids. Germline V lookup: CDR1 SGHNT, CDR2 YYREEE (reference sequence). V shed 1 base and J shed 5 bases, with 13 bases lying between them. CDR3 in DNA: TGTGCCAGCAGCTTGTGGGGGCAGGGCTGGGCCAACGTCCTGACTTTC. Translated, it gives CASSLWGQGWANVLTF.

J is TRBJ2-5 and V is TRBV5-6; D is unresolved. The germline V gene has CDR1 SGHDT and CDR2 YYEEEE. The length of the CDR3 is 11 residues. Trimming cost V 4 bases and J 5 bases, with 6 bases left between them. CDR3 sequence: CASSARETQYF. The CDR3 region has the DNA TGTGCCAGCAGCGCCAGGGAGACCCAGTACTTC.

The J gene is TRBJ1-1, the V gene TRBV11-2; the match to TRBD1 covers 8 bases. The germline CDR1 and CDR2 sequences are SGHAT and FQNNGV. CDR3 length: 14 residues. V lost 7 bases, J lost 4 bases, and 8 bases stayed unmatched. The CDR3 loop reads CASKTGGLGTEAFF. CDR3 in DNA: TGTGCCAGCAAAACAGGGGGGTTAGGCACTGAAGCTTTCTTT. The full variable domain, completed using reference TRBV11-2 and TRBJ1-1, is EAGVAQSPRYKIIEKRQSVAFWCNPISGHATLYWYQQILGQGPKLLIQFQNNGVVDDSQLPKDRFSAERLKGVDSTLKIQPAKLEDSAVYLCASKTGGLGTEAFFGQGTRLTVV.

The chain combines TRBV5-4 with TRBJ1-6; D uncertain. V lost 1 base and J 7 bases, leaving 6 bases between the germline ends. Germline-derived CDR1 and CDR2 are SGHNT and YYREEE (reference sequence). This CDR3 is 13 amino acids long. In DNA, the CDR3 is TGTGCCAGCAGCTTGAGCTTAAATTCACCCCTCCACTTT. Translated, it gives CASSLSLNSPLHF.

CDR3 protein: CASSSDGRYQPQHF. The CDR3 region has the DNA TGTGCCAGCAGCTCGGACGGACGATATCAGCCCCAGCATTTT. The chain combines TRBV6-6 with TRBJ1-5, with D unresolved. The V gene's germline CDR1 is MNHNY and CDR2 SVGAGI (reference sequence). Trimming cost V 6 bases and J 5 bases, with 14 bases left between them. CDR3 length: 14 residues.

This clone was seen only once. The gene calls are TRBV2 and TRBJ2-7, with 11 bases aligning to TRBD1. V lost 6 bases and J lost 6; bases outside the gene matches: 10. The CDR3 extends over 15 amino acids. CDR1 SNHLY and CDR2 FYNNEI come from the germline V gene. In nucleotides, the CDR3 is TGTGCCAGCAGAGCCCGGGACAGGGGGAGGGTCGAGCAGTACTTC. Protein: CASRARDRGRVEQYF.

This chain connects TRBV28 to TRBJ1-4; a possible D gene is TRBD1 (5 bases). Germline CDR1 is MDHEN and CDR2 is SYDVKM. The CDR3 has 14 residues. Deletions cut 5 bases from V and 6 bases from J, with 13 bases between. Written as DNA, the CDR3 is TGTGCCAGCAGTCACCGGGACGGATATGAAAAACTGTTTTTT. Translation gives CASSHRDGYEKLFF.

V usage is TRBV7-9 and J usage is TRBJ1-2, with a possible D match to TRBD1 (5 bases). This CDR3 is 15 amino acids long. V was clipped by 5 bases and J by 4 bases, with 17 bases between them. Germline assignment: CDR1 SEHNR and CDR2 FQNEAQ (reference sequence). Here the CDR3 reads CASSQGGAAIYGYTF. The DNA of the CDR3 is TGTGCCAGCAGCCAAGGAGGGGCGGCAATCTATGGCTACACCTTC.

This CDR3 reads CASSGRGNTEAFF. The CDR3 nucleotides read TGTGCCAGCAGCGGCAGAGGAAACACTGAAGCTTTCTTT. The chain links TRBV7-9 to TRBJ1-1; no clear D gene. CDR3 length equals 13 residues. Germline loops: CDR1 SEHNR, CDR2 FQNEAQ (reference sequence). Trimming took 5 bases from V and 2 from J, leaving 9 bases between them.

The V and J genes are TRBV7-9 and TRBJ2-7; D gene unclear. V lost 0 bases and J 0 bases, leaving 12 bases between the germline ends. There are 16 residues in the CDR3. Germline loops: CDR1 SEHNR, CDR2 FQNEAQ (reference sequence). The CDR3 DNA reads TGTGCCAGCAGCTTAGCCCTGGATCCCCTCTCCTACGAGCAGTACTTC. This gives the protein CASSLALDPLSYEQYF.

V usage is TRBV7-2 and J usage is TRBJ1-4; TRBD1 matches at 8 bases. CDR1 and CDR2 from the germline V gene are SGHTA and FQGNSA. V trimming: 1 base; J trimming: 5 bases; junction bases outside the gene matches: 3. The length of the CDR3 is 15 residues. This CDR3 is CASSLGTGINEKLFF. CDR3 sequence (DNA): TGTGCCAGCAGCTTAGGGACAGGGATAAATGAAAAACTGTTTTTT.

This clone was detected only a few times. The chain carries TRBV20-1 and TRBJ2-1; 8 bases match TRBD2. CDR1 is DFQATT and CDR2 is SNEGSKA in the germline V gene (reference sequence). CDR3 length: 11 residues. The chain's CDR3 is CNTGGGHEQFF. CDR3 coding DNA: TGCAATACGGGGGGGGGCCATGAGCAGTTCTTC.